Listed below are T cell receptor beta chains from one sample, sequenced in a study of blood T cells in healthy people across ages. TCRdb reprocessed the 5' RACE reads with MiXCR, giving one entry per CDR3 protein. The sample lists about 800,000 distinct CDR3 sequences; roughly 25% were seen once. The data were also submitted as part of a second study, on T cells of mothers and their children.

Sequencing was done on a sample of blood. These receptors came from a boy aged 10-17 years in good health. CDR3s include the opening cysteine and the closing phenylalanine or tryptophan. The D gene is left open where the match is weak. Some rows mark clone size as missing; the rest say once, few, many or name a class of expanded clone.

>TRBV7-2|NA|TRBD2|TRBJ2-7
CASSLGPGLAGIFYEQYF
TGTGCCAGCAGCTTAGGCCCCGGGCTAGCGGGGATATTCTACGAGCAGTACTTC
>TRBV6-5|few|NA|TRBJ1-1
CASSRVGPLEAFF
TGTGCCAGCAGTCGAGTGGGACCCCTCGAAGCTTTCTTT
>TRBV20-1|NA|NA|TRBJ2-7
CSARVEGSSYGQYF
TGCAGTGCTAGAGTTGAGGGGAGCTCCTACGGGCAGTACTTC
>TRBV18|NA|TRBD1|TRBJ2-5
CASSPYGTAGQETQYF
TGTGCCAGCTCACCCTACGGGACAGCCGGACAAGAGACCCAGTACTTC
>TRBV4-3|few|NA|TRBJ2-5
CASSQGQLRGVQETQYF
TGCGCCAGCAGCCAAGGCCAGCTCCGAGGAGTTCAAGAGACCCAGTACTTC
>TRBV7-3|few|NA|TRBJ2-1
CASSLGSGSRGQFF
TGTGCCAGCAGCTTAGGGTCGGGGTCGAGGGGGCAGTTCTTC
>TRBV7-2|NA|NA|TRBJ2-4
CASGRGQVGAKNIQYF
TGTGCCAGCGGACGGGGGCAGGTGGGAGCCAAAAACATTCAGTACTTC
>TRBV15|NA|TRBD1|TRBJ1-6
CATSSGDRAYSPLHF
TGTGCCACCAGCAGTGGGGACAGAGCATATTCACCCCTCCACTTT
>TRBV15|few|NA|TRBJ1-4
CATSRGFGDEKLFF
TGTGCCACCAGCAGAGGTTTCGGGGATGAAAAACTGTTTTTT
>TRBV7-2|few|TRBD1|TRBJ2-3
CASSPGQAKTTDTQYF
TGTGCCAGCAGCCCGGGACAGGCCAAGACCACAGATACGCAGTATTTT
>TRBV6-5|NA|NA|TRBJ2-1
CASSYSKFASRGGEQFF
TGTGCCAGCAGTTACTCAAAGTTCGCTAGCCGGGGTGGAGAGCAGTTCTTC
>TRBV29-1|NA|TRBD2|TRBJ2-5
CSVELAGSYQETQYF
TGCAGCGTTGAACTAGCGGGGTCCTACCAAGAGACCCAGTACTTC
>TRBV29-1|few|NA|TRBJ2-5
CSVETSYQETQYF
TGCAGCGTTGAAACTTCTTATCAAGAGACCCAGTACTTC
>TRBV13|NA|NA|TRBJ2-3
CASSLFTNTDTQYF
TGTGCCAGCAGCTTATTTACCAACACAGATACGCAGTATTTT
>TRBV10-3|NA|TRBD2|TRBJ2-5
CAISDEAGGRETQYF
TGTGCCATCAGTGACGAAGCGGGGGGCCGGGAGACCCAGTACTTC
>TRBV5-1|few|NA|TRBJ2-4
CASSPGLGDRLAKNIQYF
TGCGCCAGCAGCCCAGGTCTGGGGGACCGCCTAGCCAAAAACATTCAGTACTTC
>TRBV6-2/TRBV6-3|NA|NA|TRBJ2-7
CASRDNGGYEQYF
TGTGCCAGCAGGGACAACGGGGGCTACGAGCAGTACTTC
>TRBV11-2|few|NA|TRBJ1-2
CASRPTGFYGYTF
TGTGCCAGCAGGCCTACAGGGTTCTATGGCTACACCTTC
>TRBV20-1|NA|NA|TRBJ2-4
CSARSSGDNIQYF
TGCAGTGCTAGATCTTCAGGGGATAACATTCAGTACTTC
>TRBV7-8|NA|NA|TRBJ2-5
CASSKDGGWETQYF
TGTGCCAGCAGTAAAGACGGGGGCTGGGAGACCCAGTACTTC
>TRBV29-1|NA|NA|TRBJ1-1
CSVEDPGSEAFF
TGCAGCGTTGAAGATCCCGGATCTGAAGCTTTCTTT
>TRBV12-3/TRBV12-4|NA|TRBD1|TRBJ1-5
CASSLDRGLQPQHF
TGTGCCAGCAGTTTAGACAGGGGGCTTCAGCCCCAGCATTTT
>TRBV28|NA|NA|TRBJ1-3
CASSSSGYAGVASSGNTIYF
TGTGCCAGCAGTTCGTCGGGGTATGCCGGGGTCGCCTCCTCTGGAAACACCATATATTTT
>TRBV14|few|NA|TRBJ2-7
CASGQEARFYEQYF
TGTGCCAGCGGCCAAGAAGCCAGGTTCTACGAGCAGTACTTC
>TRBV29-1|NA|NA|TRBJ1-1
CSAEAGQGMTEAFF
TGCAGCGCTGAGGCGGGACAAGGGATGACTGAAGCTTTCTTT
>TRBV4-1|NA|TRBD2|TRBJ2-1
CASSQVITSGDNEQFF
TGCGCCAGCAGCCAAGTTATCACTAGCGGTGACAATGAGCAGTTCTTC
>TRBV28|NA|NA|TRBJ2-3
CASSSGTLYSTDTQYF
TGTGCCAGCAGTTCCGGGACACTTTATAGCACAGATACGCAGTATTTT
>TRBV30|NA|NA|TRBJ1-3
CAWHTGKGNTIYF
TGTGCCTGGCACACAGGGAAAGGAAACACCATATATTTT
>TRBV12-3/TRBV12-4|few|NA|TRBJ1-1
CASAPGEWSTEAFF
TGTGCCAGCGCACCAGGGGAATGGAGCACTGAAGCTTTCTTT
>TRBV27|few|NA|TRBJ2-5
CASSPGPLREETQYF
TGTGCCAGCAGTCCGGGACCCCTACGGGAAGAGACCCAGTACTTC
>TRBV2|few|TRBD1|TRBJ2-5
CASSPGQGGYQETQYF
TGTGCCAGCAGTCCCGGACAGGGGGGCTACCAAGAGACCCAGTACTTC
>TRBV6-5|NA|TRBD1|TRBJ1-2
CASSYVGQVSSYTF
TGTGCCAGCAGTTACGTGGGACAGGTTTCCAGCTACACCTTC
>TRBV6-1|few|TRBD1|TRBJ2-1
CASRDRAWGNEQFF
TGTGCCAGCAGGGACAGGGCCTGGGGGAATGAGCAGTTCTTC
>TRBV4-1|NA|TRBD2|TRBJ2-5
CASSQTSLLSGTSGTYF
TGCGCCAGCAGCCAAACCTCTCTCCTAAGTGGGACTAGCGGGACCTACTTC
>TRBV20-1|once|NA|TRBJ1-6
CSARVGDARSPLHF
TGCAGTGCTCGCGTCGGGGACGCCAGGTCACCCCTCCACTTT
>TRBV6-5|NA|NA|TRBJ1-4
CASSSGLTATNEKLFF
TGTGCCAGCAGTTCGGGGTTGACAGCAACTAATGAAAAACTGTTTTTT
>TRBV29-1|NA|NA|TRBJ2-1
CSVVGTEAYNEQFF
TGCAGCGTTGTGGGGACTGAGGCCTACAATGAGCAGTTCTTC
>TRBV6-2/TRBV6-3|NA|NA|TRBJ1-1
CASSYPNRGWGNTEAFF
TGTGCCAGCAGTTACCCGAACCGGGGATGGGGGAACACTGAAGCTTTCTTT
>TRBV27|few|NA|TRBJ2-7
CASSSRLKYYEQYF
TGTGCCAGCAGCTCCAGACTGAAATACTACGAGCAGTACTTC
>TRBV27|NA|TRBD2|TRBJ2-1
CASSKGLAGLGGIF
TGTGCCAGCAGTAAGGGACTAGCGGGGTTAGGCGGGATCTTC
>TRBV20-1|NA|NA|TRBJ1-4
CSARRTNEKLFF
TGCAGTGCTAGGAGGACTAATGAAAAACTGTTTTTT
>TRBV7-9|few|TRBD1|TRBJ2-1
CASSLLDRALNEQFF
TGTGCCAGCAGCTTATTGGACAGGGCGCTAAATGAGCAGTTCTTC
>TRBV6-5|NA|NA|TRBJ2-3
CTSSLRRSTDTQYF
TGTACCAGCAGTTTGCGACGGAGCACAGATACGCAGTATTTT
>TRBV7-9|NA|NA|TRBJ1-1
CASSLAGGVNTEAFF
TGTGCCAGCAGCTTAGCAGGTGGTGTGAACACTGAAGCTTTCTTT
>TRBV27|few|TRBD1|TRBJ2-5
CASSLLSDREETQYF
TGTGCCAGCAGTTTACTATCCGACAGGGAAGAGACCCAGTACTTC
>TRBV12-3/TRBV12-4|NA|NA|TRBJ1-1
CASTSRRGSNTEAFF
TGTGCCAGCACCAGTAGACGGGGGAGCAACACTGAAGCTTTCTTT
>TRBV29-1|few|TRBD1|TRBJ2-3
CSVPGTGSDTQYF
TGCAGCGTTCCCGGGACAGGCAGTGATACGCAGTATTTT
>TRBV28|few|NA|TRBJ1-1
CATRRGTSRSTEAFF
TGTGCCACCCGAAGGGGCACTTCAAGGAGCACTGAAGCTTTCTTT
>TRBV6-5|NA|NA|TRBJ1-3
CASSTDRFSGNTIYF
TGTGCCAGCAGCACGGACAGATTCTCTGGAAACACCATATATTTT
>TRBV7-6|NA|NA|TRBJ2-5
CASSRRGGQETQYF
TGTGCCAGCAGCCGTCGGGGCGGCCAAGAGACCCAGTACTTC
>TRBV20-1|NA|NA|TRBJ2-5
CSAPLQETQYF
TGCAGTGCCCCCCTCCAAGAGACCCAGTACTTC
>TRBV2|few|NA|TRBJ2-5
CASEIGRRQETQYF
TGTGCCAGCGAGATTGGACGGCGACAAGAGACCCAGTACTTC
>TRBV28|NA|TRBD1|TRBJ2-7
CASSPEGQGAGSYEQYF
TGTGCCAGCAGTCCCGAGGGACAGGGGGCTGGGTCCTACGAGCAGTACTTC
>TRBV20-1|few|NA|TRBJ2-5
CSAPGDSLKKTQYF
TGCAGTGCCCCAGGCGACAGTCTCAAGAAAACCCAGTACTTC
>TRBV4-3|NA|NA|TRBJ2-1
CASSQGGVPEKQFF
TGCGCCAGCAGCCAAGGGGGGGTACCTGAGAAGCAGTTCTTC
>TRBV15|NA|NA|TRBJ1-6
CATSRDSLNSPLHF
TGTGCCACCAGCAGAGATTCGCTCAATTCACCCCTCCACTTT
>TRBV25-1|NA|NA|TRBJ2-1
CASRPGPLNEQFF
TGTGCCAGCAGACCGGGACCCTTAAATGAGCAGTTCTTC